One sample yielded the 20 T cell receptor beta chains listed below, sequenced in a study of blood T cell repertoires in COVID-19. The data were produced by immunoSEQ multiplex PCR, yet TCRdb's version contains in-frame clones alone and is incomplete. The sample consists of 300,000 to 400,000 clones, under 95% of them appearing once. The specimen was peripheral blood. The receptor source for this set is a woman under 30 who had recovered from COVID-19.

The chain employs TRBV29-1 and TRBJ1-2; D might be TRBD1 (6 bases). The CDR3 has 12 residues. Germline CDR1 reads SQVTM; CDR2 reads ANQGSEA. Trimming took off 3 bases at V and 6 bases at J, with 11 bases between the two ends. The CDR3 protein is CSVDDRPHGYTF. The CDR3 coding sequence is TGCAGCGTTGATGACAGGCCTCATGGCTACACCTTC. Supplemented by reference TRBV29-1 and TRBJ1-2, the full variable domain reads SAVISQKPSRDICQRGTSLTIQCQVDSQVTMMFWYRQQPGQSLTLIATANQGSEATYESGFVIDKFPISRPNLTFSTLTVSNMSPEDSSIYLCSVDDRPHGYTFGSGTRLTVV.

This clone was recorded only once. The CDR3 coding sequence is TGTGCCAGCAGCCCCCAGGACATCCTCGACGGGGAGCTGTTTTTT. Amino acid sequence: CASSPQDILDGELFF. The genes are TRBV3-1 (or the pseudogene TRBV3-2) and TRBJ2-2; a weak D match, TRBD1 (5 bases). Trimming cost V 4 bases and J 7 bases, with 16 bases left between them. CDR1 and CDR2 (germline): LGHDT, YNNKEL (reference sequence). The CDR3 is 15 amino acids.

The CDR3 nucleotides are TGTGCCAGCAGCTTAGAAGGGACTAGCGGGAGATACGAGCAGTACGTC. The encoded protein is CASSLEGTSGRYEQYV. This chain connects TRBV7-2 to TRBJ2-7, with 14 bases aligning to TRBD2. Germline V gene lookup returns CDR1 SGHTA and CDR2 FQGNSA. The V and J ends lost 1 base and 4 bases, in that order; junction bases with no gene match: 3. The CDR3 sequence is 16 residues long.

The genes are TRBV12-3 or TRBV12-4 and TRBJ2-1; 8 bases fit TRBD2. J was trimmed by 10 bases and V by 2 bases; bases with no gene match: 4. The CDR3 covers 13 residues. The CDR3 DNA follows: TGTGCCAGCAGTTTACTGGCGGGAGGCGAGCAGTTCTTC. It specifies CASSLLAGGEQFF.

The V gene is TRBV11-3, the J gene TRBJ1-2; no clear D. This CDR3 is 14 amino acids long. Trimming took off 1 base at V and 7 bases at J, with 13 bases between the two ends. Germline CDR1 reads SGHNT; CDR2 reads YENEEA. CDR3 coding DNA: TGTGCCAGCAGCTTAGGGTCCGTGCGCGGTGGCTACACCTTC. Amino acids: CASSLGSVRGGYTF.

This rearrangement joins TRBV24-1 to TRBJ1-5, with a weak D call TRBD1 (6 bases). The germline V gene encodes CDR1 KGHDR and CDR2 SFDVKD. V lost 6 bases and J 5 bases, leaving 16 bases between the germline ends. CDR3 length: 15 residues. The CDR3, as DNA: TGTGCCACCAGTTCACAGGGAAGAACCGATCAGCCCCAGCATTTT. It is translated as CATSSQGRTDQPQHF.

The chain joins TRBV10-3 to TRBJ1-4; the D gene is possibly TRBD1 (6 bases). Germline lookup yields CDR1 ENHRY and CDR2 SYGVKD. V was cut by 10 bases and J by 2 bases, with 20 bases left in between. The CDR3 runs to 16 residues. The chain's CDR3 is CATLPTGSATNEKLFF. The DNA of the CDR3 is TGTGCCACCCTTCCGACAGGATCCGCCACTAATGAAAAACTGTTTTTT.

This chain links TRBV9 with TRBJ1-2; 8 nucleotides agree with TRBD1. Germline-derived CDR1 and CDR2 are SGDLS and YYNGEE. Unmatched junction bases numbered 5, after V lost 3 bases and J lost 1 base. This CDR3 comprises 15 residues. CDR3 DNA sequence: TGTGCCAGCAGCGCCAGGGGGCTAGGTAACTATGGCTACACCTTC. This translates into CASSARGLGNYGYTF.

CDR3 nucleotides: TGTGCCAGCATCGATCGGAGGGAGAACACAGATACGCAGTATTTT. Its translation is CASIDRRENTDTQYF. The chain has TRBV27 and TRBJ2-3; perhaps TRBD2 as D (6 bases). The germline V gene encodes CDR1 MNHEY and CDR2 SMNVEV (reference sequence). Trimming cost V 7 bases and J 2 bases, with 16 bases left between them. The length of the CDR3 is 15 residues.

The gene calls are TRBV7-9 and TRBJ2-3; perhaps TRBD1 as D (6 bases). Deletions cut 7 bases from V and 2 bases from J, with 16 bases between. The germline V gene has CDR1 SEHNR and CDR2 FQNEAQ (reference sequence). The length of the CDR3 is 15 residues. DNA of the CDR3: TGTGCCAGCACCTTCCCCGGGACAAACACAGATACGCAGTATTTT. Protein sequence: CASTFPGTNTDTQYF.

The chain has TRBV15 and TRBJ1-5; 9 nucleotides align to TRBD1. V gave up 3 bases and J gave up 2 bases; unmatched junction bases: 5. The CDR3 contains 16 residues. Germline values: CDR1 LNHNV, CDR2 YYDKDF (reference sequence). The CDR3 here is CATSRDRGEGNQPQHF. The CDR3 DNA sequence: TGTGCCACCAGCAGGGACAGGGGAGAGGGCAATCAGCCCCAGCATTTT.

The V gene is TRBV19, the J gene TRBJ1-6; unclear D gene. V lost 2 bases, J lost 4 bases, and 6 bases lay in between. The CDR3 has 14 residues. Germline V CDR1 and CDR2: LNHDA, SQIVND (reference sequence). CDR3 sequence: CASSIQSYNSPLHF. CDR3 in DNA: TGTGCCAGTAGTATACAGTCTTATAATTCACCCCTCCACTTT.

The gene calls are TRBV19 and TRBJ1-2, with TRBD1 matching 7 bases. V was pared by 5 bases and J by 2 bases, with 5 bases of the junction left unmatched. Germline loops: CDR1 LNHDA, CDR2 SQIVND (reference sequence). The CDR3 covers 14 residues. The CDR3 reads CASSDRVANYGYTF. The CDR3, as DNA: TGTGCCAGTAGTGACAGGGTTGCGAACTATGGCTACACCTTC.

The gene calls are TRBV6-6 and TRBJ1-4, with D perhaps TRBD1 (6 bases). Trimming removed 7 bases from V and 5 bases from J, with 17 bases in between. Germline-derived CDR1 and CDR2 are MNHNY and SVGAGI (reference sequence). This CDR3 has 15 amino acids. The CDR3 protein is CASTPKTGQNEKLFF. CDR3 bases: TGTGCCAGCACACCAAAGACAGGCCAAAATGAAAAACTGTTTTTT.

A single count supports this clone. This chain joins TRBV11-3 and TRBJ2-2; possible D gene TRBD1, 5 bases. The CDR3 spans 14 residues. CDR1 is SGHNT, CDR2 YENEEA, per germline. V was pared by 3 bases and J by 3 bases, with 8 bases between. CDR3 coding DNA: TGTGCCAGCAGCTTGCAGGGTTACACCGGGGAGCTGTTTTTT. Translation gives CASSLQGYTGELFF.

The chain couples TRBV3-1 (or the pseudogene TRBV3-2) to TRBJ2-4, with a possible D match to TRBD2 (5 bases). The germline gives CDR1 LGHDT, CDR2 YNNKEL (reference sequence). The CDR3 is made up of 12 amino acids. V was trimmed by 2 bases and J by 6 bases, leaving 5 bases between them. The CDR3 nucleotides read TGTGCCAGCAGCCAACTAGCAAACATTCAGTACTTC. It encodes CASSQLANIQYF.

The rearrangement links TRBV27 to TRBJ2-1, with a tentative D call TRBD2 (6 bases). Per germline, CDR1 MNHEY and CDR2 SMNVEV (reference sequence). The CDR3 length is 15 residues. The germline V and J ends were trimmed by 5 bases and 6 bases, with 17 bases remaining between them. CDR3 sequence: CASSPRDSPGNEQFF. The CDR3 nucleotides are TGTGCCAGCAGTCCCCGGGACTCCCCGGGCAATGAGCAGTTCTTC.

The V gene is TRBV15, the J gene TRBJ1-5; D gene ambiguous. The CDR3 sequence is 13 residues long. The germline CDR1 and CDR2 sequences are LNHNV and YYDKDF (reference sequence). V lost 6 bases to trimming and J lost 4 bases, with 10 bases between them. CDR3 nucleotide sequence: TGTGCCACCAGGGCATCGAAGAATCAGCCCCAGCATTTT. It specifies CATRASKNQPQHF.

This chain connects TRBV11-3 to TRBJ2-1, with 10 bases identical to TRBD1. Germline trimming cut 5 bases from V and 9 bases from J; bases unmatched to any gene: 10. Germline CDR1 and CDR2: SGHNT and YENEEA. The CDR3 totals 15 residues. Here the CDR3 reads CASSPRQGAHSEQFF. CDR3 nucleotides: TGTGCCAGCAGCCCCCGACAGGGGGCCCATTCTGAGCAGTTCTTC.

This clone has just a few counts. The chain has TRBV10-3 and TRBJ1-2; D gene unclear. The CDR3 runs to 11 residues. Germline CDR1 is ENHRY and CDR2 is SYGVKD. The V end lost 10 bases, the J end lost 1 base, and 7 bases lay between the germline ends. CDR3 sequence reads: CATSYNYGYTF. DNA of the CDR3: TGTGCCACCAGCTATAACTATGGCTACACCTTC.